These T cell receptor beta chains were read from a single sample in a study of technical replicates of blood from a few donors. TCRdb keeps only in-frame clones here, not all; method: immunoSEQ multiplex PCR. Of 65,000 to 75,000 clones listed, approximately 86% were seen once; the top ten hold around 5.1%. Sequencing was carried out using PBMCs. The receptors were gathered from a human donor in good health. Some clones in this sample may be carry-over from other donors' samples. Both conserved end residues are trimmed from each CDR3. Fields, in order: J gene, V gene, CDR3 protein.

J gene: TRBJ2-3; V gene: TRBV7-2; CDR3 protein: ASSADRGADTQY
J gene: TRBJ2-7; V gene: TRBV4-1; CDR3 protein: ASTPLAGGTYEQY
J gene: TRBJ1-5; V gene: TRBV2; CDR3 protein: ASSEGGGHQLVSPQH
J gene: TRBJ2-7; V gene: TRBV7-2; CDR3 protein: ASSFGGGSYEQY
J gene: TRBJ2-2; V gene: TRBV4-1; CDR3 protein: ASSQDPPGLVSSGELF
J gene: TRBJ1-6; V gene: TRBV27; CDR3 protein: ASSLGALGNSPLH
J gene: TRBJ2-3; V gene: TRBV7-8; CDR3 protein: ASTNSAGGEHRYAV
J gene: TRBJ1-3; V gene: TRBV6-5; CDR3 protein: ASKREGSGNTIY
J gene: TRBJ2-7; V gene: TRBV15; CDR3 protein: ATSRDRLSYEQY
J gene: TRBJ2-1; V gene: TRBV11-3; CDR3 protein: ASSQIGAGNEQF
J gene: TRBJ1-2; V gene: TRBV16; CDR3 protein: ASSQQDSRNYGYT